A selection of T cell receptor beta chains follows, all from one sample in a study of blood T cell repertoires in COVID-19. TCRdb's copy holds only in-frame clones and misses some; the assay was immunoSEQ multiplex PCR. The sample has approximately 130,000 clones, over 70% seen once. The specimen sequenced was peripheral blood. The receptors shown here come from a man older than 75 with acute or convalescent COVID-19. CDR3s include the opening cysteine and the closing phenylalanine or tryptophan. A D gene is named only where the DNA matches it firmly. Clone size, where shown, is once, few, many, or a class for clones that have expanded.

d_call j_call v_call clone_size cdr3_nt cdr3_aa
TRBD1 TRBJ1-2 TRBV5-1 NA TGCGCCAGCAGCTTGGCGACAGGGCGAGGCTACACCTTC CASSLATGRGYTF
TRBD2 TRBJ2-7 TRBV5-6 NA TGTGCCAGCAGCTCGCTCAGGCGGGGGAGCTCCTACGAGCAGTACTTC CASSSLRRGSSYEQYF
TRBD1 TRBJ2-3 TRBV29-1 NA TGCAGCGTTGAAGATCCAACAGGGGGAGATACGCAGTATTTT CSVEDPTGGDTQYF
TRBD1 TRBJ2-3 TRBV2 NA TGTGCCAGCAGTGCCGGGACAGGAGACACAGATACGCAGTATTTT CASSAGTGDTDTQYF
NA TRBJ2-2 TRBV6-5 NA TGTGCCAGCAGACTGACAGGCTCCGGGGAGCTGTTTTTT CASRLTGSGELFF
TRBD1 TRBJ1-2 TRBV11-2 NA TGTGCCAGCAGCTTAGGTGTCGGACAGGGGGCTAATGGCTACACCTTC CASSLGVGQGANGYTF
TRBD2 TRBJ2-1 TRBV19 NA TGTGCCAGTAGGGAAGGGACTAGCGGAATCAATGAGCAGTTCTTC CASREGTSGINEQFF
TRBD1 TRBJ2-5 TRBV5-6 few TGTGCCAGCAGCTCAGGACAGGCTGGGATCCAGACCCAGTACTTC CASSSGQAGIQTQYF
NA TRBJ1-2 TRBV30 few TGTGCCTGGAGTCCCGCCAACAGTCGGGGGAATAGGGGCTACACCTTC CAWSPANSRGNRGYTF
TRBD2 TRBJ2-1 TRBV9 NA TGTGCCAGCAGCGTAGCGACCTTGGGAGGGGATCAGGATGAGCAGTTCTTC CASSVATLGGDQDEQFF
TRBD1 TRBJ2-3 TRBV6-5 NA TGTGCCAGCAGGCGGACAGGCCGCACAGATACGCAGTATTTT CASRRTGRTDTQYF
NA TRBJ2-5 TRBV6-6 NA TGTGCCAGCACCCGAGTCCCGGTCCAAGAGACCCAGTACTTC CASTRVPVQETQYF
NA TRBJ1-1 TRBV11-2 NA TGTGCCAGCAGCTTACGAGGTGGTAAGAACACTGAAGCTTTCTTT CASSLRGGKNTEAFF
TRBD1 TRBJ2-2 TRBV5-1 NA TGCGCCAGCAGCGAGGGACAGGGGGCTACCGGGGAGCTGTTTTTT CASSEGQGATGELFF
TRBD2 TRBJ2-3 TRBV7-2 NA TGTGCCAGCAGCTGGGGACTAGGCGTTCGCCCAGATACGCAGTATTTT CASSWGLGVRPDTQYF
NA TRBJ1-1 TRBV7-2 NA TGTGCCAGCAGCGTCAACAGGGAGTACACTGAAGCTTTCTTT CASSVNREYTEAFF
TRBD1 TRBJ1-5 TRBV2 few TGTGCCAGCAGTAACCCGACAGGGCTGGCTGATCAGCCCCAGCATTTT CASSNPTGLADQPQHF
NA TRBJ1-1 TRBV19 NA TGTGCCAGTAGTATAGTGGGCCTCAGAACTGAAGCTTTCTTT CASSIVGLRTEAFF